Listed here are 32 T cell receptor beta chains from one sample, sequenced in a study of T cell changes during pregnancy in multiple sclerosis. This table comes from immunoSEQ multiplex PCR, and its TCRdb copy is limited to in-frame clones, with some not included. The table lists 40,000 to 60,000 clones, 85% to 95% of them singletons. Sequenced here: CD8+ T cells from peripheral blood mononuclear cells, sampled before pregnancy. These receptors were collected from a female donor with multiple sclerosis, enrolled in a pregnancy study.

The chain links TRBV25-1 to TRBJ1-4; unclear D gene. CDR3 length equals 12 residues. Germline-derived CDR1 and CDR2 are MGHDK and SYGVNS. V lost 4 bases and J lost 5, with 5 bases in between. The CDR3 region has the DNA TGTGCCAGCAGTGGCAGGAATGAAAAACTGTTTTTT. Amino acids: CASSGRNEKLFF.

This clone was counted once. The V gene is TRBV6-1, the J gene TRBJ2-7; D gene ambiguous. V was pared by 2 bases and J by 12 bases, with 5 bases between. This CDR3 is 9 amino acids long. Germline lookup yields CDR1 MNHNS and CDR2 SASEGT. Here the CDR3 DNA reads TGTGCCAGCAGTGAAAATCGGTACTTC. Its translation: CASSENRYF.

The chain has TRBV11-2 and TRBJ2-5; 8 bases match TRBD1. Germline V lookup: CDR1 SGHAT, CDR2 FQNNGV. This CDR3 has 15 residues. The junction had 11 bases not matched to a gene; V was cut back by 6 bases and J by 5 bases. The CDR3 protein is CASRPPGRTGETQYF. CDR3 coding DNA: TGTGCCAGCAGGCCACCGGGGAGGACAGGGGAGACCCAGTACTTC.

The gene calls are TRBV27 and TRBJ2-3; D remains ambiguous. The CDR3 runs to 12 residues. Looked up from germline, CDR1 is MNHEY and CDR2 is SMNVEV (reference sequence). V was pared by 6 bases and J by 0 bases, with 4 bases between. The CDR3 region is CASSHSTDTQYF. Here the CDR3 DNA reads TGTGCCAGCAGCCATAGCACAGATACGCAGTATTTT.

The chain joins TRBV19 to TRBJ2-4; D may be TRBD2 (6 bases). Trimming took off 6 bases at V and 8 bases at J, with 11 bases between the two ends. The germline gives CDR1 LNHDA, CDR2 SQIVND (reference sequence). The CDR3 has 12 residues. This CDR3 reads CASRSGEDIQYF. The DNA of the CDR3 is TGTGCCAGTAGATCGGGAGAGGACATTCAGTACTTC.

The chain links TRBV6-5 to TRBJ1-2; D perhaps matches TRBD1 (5 bases). Trimming stripped 7 bases from V and 2 bases from J, with 11 bases between. The length of the CDR3 is 13 residues. Germline V gene lookup returns CDR1 MNHEY and CDR2 SVGAGI. As DNA, the CDR3 is TGTGCCAGCACTGGGGGAGGAAACTATGGCTACACCTTC. Translating gives CASTGGGNYGYTF.

The chain uses TRBV29-1 and TRBJ2-7, with 7 bases fitting TRBD1. Per the germline V gene, CDR1 is SQVTM and CDR2 is ANQGSEA. V trimming: 7 bases; J trimming: 4 bases; junction bases outside the gene matches: 4. This CDR3 comprises 11 residues. This CDR3 reads CSGVQGYEQYF. DNA for the CDR3: TGCAGCGGAGTACAGGGGTACGAGCAGTACTTC.

The chain is built from TRBV7-9 and TRBJ2-7, with 12 bases aligning to TRBD2. V trimming: 2 bases; J trimming: 5 bases; junction bases outside the gene matches: 7. The CDR3 is 16 amino acids. Germline V gives CDR1 SEHNR, CDR2 FQNEAQ (reference sequence). The CDR3 DNA follows: TGTGCCAGCAGCTTACGTCTAGCGGGAGGGCCCGACGAGCAGTACTTC. Encoded protein: CASSLRLAGGPDEQYF.

The V gene is TRBV19, the J gene TRBJ2-7; 9 nucleotides match TRBD1. CDR3 length: 15 residues. CDR1 and CDR2 from the germline V gene are LNHDA and SQIVND (reference sequence). J was trimmed by 4 bases and V by 5 bases; bases with no gene match: 9. The chain's CDR3 is CASSATGTGLYEQYF. The DNA of the CDR3 is TGTGCCAGTAGTGCCACCGGGACAGGGTTATACGAGCAGTACTTC.

Here the CDR3 DNA reads TGTGCCAGCAGCTTAGGGACATCCCCTGGGTACAATGAGCAGTTCTTC. Residues: CASSLGTSPGYNEQFF. The chain recombines TRBV13 with TRBJ2-1, with D hard to call. The CDR3 has 16 residues. Germline V lookup: CDR1 PRHDT, CDR2 FYEKMQ (reference sequence). V was clipped by 0 bases and J by 4 bases, with 13 bases between them.

This chain joins TRBV18 and TRBJ2-1; no clear D. V lost 0 bases and J 6 bases, leaving 9 bases between the germline ends. The germline gives CDR1 KGHSH, CDR2 LQKENI. This CDR3 is built from 14 residues. CDR3 region: CASSPPSEVNEQFF. DNA for the CDR3: TGTGCCAGCTCACCACCATCCGAGGTCAATGAGCAGTTCTTC.

The chain links TRBV27 to TRBJ2-3; 10 nucleotides line up with TRBD2. CDR3 size: 16 residues. Losses at the gene ends were 5 bases for V and 3 bases for J; bases not matched to a gene: 8. CDR1 is MNHEY and CDR2 is SMNVEV in the germline V gene (reference sequence). CDR3 sequence: CASSPGTSVFTDTQYF. In nucleotides, the CDR3 is TGTGCCAGCAGTCCCGGGACTAGCGTTTTTACAGATACGCAGTATTTT.

This clone was seen more than once but under ten times. V and J are TRBV4-1 and TRBJ1-3; TRBD1 might be the D (5 bases). CDR3 length: 15 amino acids. V was trimmed by 6 bases and J by 5 bases, leaving 17 bases between them. The V gene's germline CDR1 is MGHRA and CDR2 YSYEKL. CDR3 residues: CASRRPGGARNTIYF. As DNA, the CDR3 is TGCGCCAGCAGACGACCTGGAGGGGCTAGAAACACCATATATTTT.

The chain couples TRBV7-9 to TRBJ2-5; TRBD1 agrees at 10 bases. Unmatched junction bases numbered 7, after V lost 6 bases and J lost 0 bases. The CDR3 runs 16 residues. CDR1 is SEHNR, CDR2 FQNEAQ, per germline (reference sequence). CDR3 nucleotide sequence: TGTGCCAGCAGGCGCGGGGGACAGGGGTACCAAGAGACCCAGTACTTC. This codes for CASRRGGQGYQETQYF.

The CDR3 sequence is CASSQDRVQFF. CDR3 in DNA: TGTGCCAGCAGTCAGGACAGGGTACAGTTCTTC. The chain recombines TRBV2 with TRBJ2-1; 8 positions match TRBD1. Germline V CDR1 and CDR2: SNHLY, FYNNEI. The V and J ends lost 5 bases and 13 bases, in that order; junction bases with no gene match: 4. This CDR3 spans 11 amino acids. Drawing the rest from reference TRBV2 and TRBJ2-1, the complete variable domain is EPEVTQTPSHQVTQMGQEVILRCVPISNHLYFYWYRQILGQKVEFLVSFYNNEISEKSEIFDDQFSVERPDGSNFTLKIRSTKLEDSAMYFCASSQDRVQFFGPGTRLTVL.

J is TRBJ2-1 and V is TRBV7-3; D possibly corresponds to TRBD2 (5 bases). This CDR3 comprises 12 residues. Germline CDR1 reads SGHTA; CDR2 reads FQGTGA. Deletions cut 5 bases from V and 9 bases from J, with 11 bases between. This CDR3 reads CASSLVGGEQFF. For the CDR3, the DNA is TGTGCCAGCAGCCTCGTTGGAGGTGAGCAGTTCTTC.

This sequence joins TRBV9 and TRBJ2-3; the D gene is possibly TRBD1 (8 bases). In germline, CDR1 is SGDLS, CDR2 YYNGEE. This CDR3 is built from 15 residues. Trimming removed 4 bases at V and 4 bases at J, with 16 bases between. The CDR3: CASSIGQGGADTQYF. In nucleotides, the CDR3 is TGTGCCAGCAGCATCGGACAGGGAGGGGCAGATACGCAGTATTTT.

The V gene is TRBV4-1, the J gene TRBJ2-3; a possible D gene is TRBD2 (5 bases). Between the trimmed V and J ends, which lost 3 bases and 2 bases, there was a span of 12 bases. This CDR3 spans 15 amino acids. The V gene's germline CDR1 is MGHRA and CDR2 YSYEKL. The CDR3 DNA reads as TGCGCCAGCAGCCAGTTGGCTAGCATCACAGATACGCAGTATTTT. As protein: CASSQLASITDTQYF.

This chain joins TRBV23-1 and TRBJ1-1; 12 bases agree with TRBD1. TRBV23-1 is designated an ORF whose function remains uncertain. The CDR3 totals 18 residues. V lost 8 bases, J lost 4 bases, and 17 bases stayed unmatched. CDR3: CASPSTGGQGATSTEAFF. The CDR3 bases are TGCGCCAGCCCATCTACGGGGGGACAGGGGGCGACAAGCACTGAAGCTTTCTTT.

Turning to this clone: Within the sample, other DNA sequences also encode this same CDR3. The V call is TRBV5-4, the J call TRBJ2-7, with 11 bases that match TRBD1. Germline-derived CDR1 and CDR2 are SGHNT and YYREEE (reference sequence). The length of the CDR3 is 14 residues. Losses at the gene ends were 4 bases for V and 3 bases for J; bases not matched to a gene: 3. Here the CDR3 reads CASSPGTGGYEQYF. In DNA form, the CDR3 reads TGTGCCAGCAGCCCTGGGACAGGGGGCTACGAGCAGTACTTC.

The chain employs TRBV19 and TRBJ2-1; 7 bases match TRBD2. Germline lookup yields CDR1 LNHDA and CDR2 SQIVND (reference sequence). This CDR3 has 12 amino acids. V gave up 5 bases and J gave up 7 bases; unmatched junction bases: 2. The DNA of the CDR3 is TGTGCCAGTAGTCACGGGAGGAATGAGCAGTTCTTC. It encodes CASSHGRNEQFF.

Points on this clone: Additional DNA sequences in this sample encode the identical CDR3. The gene calls are TRBV7-9 and TRBJ2-5; D might be TRBD2 (5 bases). The CDR3 spans 14 residues. Germline V gene sequence: CDR1 SEHNR, CDR2 FQNEAQ (reference sequence). Trimming stripped 4 bases from V and 2 bases from J, with 11 bases between. This CDR3 is CASSSPGFQETQYF. For the CDR3, the DNA is TGTGCCAGCAGCTCCCCGGGATTTCAAGAGACCCAGTACTTC.

The chain uses TRBV27 and TRBJ2-5; 10 nucleotides line up with TRBD1. The V segment lost 4 bases and the J segment 1 base; nucleotides outside the gene matches: 3. Germline loops: CDR1 MNHEY, CDR2 SMNVEV (reference sequence). This CDR3 has 15 residues. CDR3 in amino acids: CASSSGTGAQETQYF. CDR3 DNA sequence: TGTGCCAGCAGTTCCGGGACAGGGGCCCAAGAGACCCAGTACTTC.

The chain couples TRBV9 to TRBJ2-1, with a weak D call TRBD2 (6 bases). Looked up from germline, CDR1 is SGDLS and CDR2 is YYNGEE. The ends were cut back, 4 bases at V and 1 base at J, with 15 bases in the middle. The CDR3 totals 16 residues. DNA of the CDR3: TGTGCCAGCAGCCACGGCCTCCGGGGGTCCTACAATGAGCAGTTCTTC. Its protein is CASSHGLRGSYNEQFF.

The gene calls are TRBV19 and TRBJ2-7; D is possibly TRBD1 (5 bases). Germline V gives CDR1 LNHDA, CDR2 SQIVND (reference sequence). CDR3 length equals 14 residues. V shed 1 base and J shed 3 bases, with 10 bases lying between them. This CDR3 is CASSIAGRDYEQYF. In DNA form, the CDR3 reads TGTGCCAGTAGTATAGCCGGCAGGGACTACGAGCAGTACTTC.

V is TRBV7-2 and J is TRBJ2-1; maybe TRBD2 (5 bases). V lost 4 bases, J lost 0 bases, and 10 bases lay in between. The CDR3 length is 15 residues. Germline values: CDR1 SGHTA, CDR2 FQGNSA. CDR3 DNA: TGTGCCAGCAGCTCTTTAGCGATCTCCTACAATGAGCAGTTCTTC. This encodes CASSSLAISYNEQFF.

V gene TRBV11-2 combines with J gene TRBJ2-3, with 11 positions matching TRBD2. Germline assignment: CDR1 SGHAT and CDR2 FQNNGV. The CDR3 spans 17 residues. V shed 0 bases and J 4 bases; nucleotides not matched to a gene: 6. The CDR3 here is CASSLEASGRYADTQYF. The CDR3, as DNA: TGTGCCAGCAGCTTAGAAGCTAGCGGGAGGTACGCAGATACGCAGTATTTT.

The chain recombines TRBV7-3 with TRBJ1-1; D might be TRBD1 (5 bases). The CDR3 runs 15 residues. Germline CDR1 and CDR2: SGHTA and FQGTGA. V gave up 2 bases and J gave up 0 bases, with 10 bases separating them. The DNA for the CDR3 is TGTGCCAGCAGCTTATGGGGCAGCTTGAACACTGAAGCTTTCTTT. Its translation is CASSLWGSLNTEAFF.

The genes are TRBV7-8 and TRBJ2-1; possibly TRBD2 for D (5 bases). From germline, CDR1 is SGHVS and CDR2 FQNEAQ. V was cut by 1 base and J by 10 bases, with 17 bases left in between. The CDR3 runs to 15 residues. CDR3 DNA: TGTGCCAGCAGCTTAGAGACTTGGCCCCGAGGGGAGCAGTTCTTC. It is translated as CASSLETWPRGEQFF.

J is TRBJ2-7 and V is TRBV7-9; 10 nucleotides match TRBD2. The CDR3 length is 18 residues. Germline V lookup: CDR1 SEHNR, CDR2 FQNEAQ (reference sequence). J was trimmed by 1 base and V by 5 bases; bases with no gene match: 14. The chain's CDR3 is CASSTTGAASGGSYEQYF. The CDR3 DNA reads as TGTGCCAGCAGCACCACTGGAGCAGCTAGCGGGGGATCCTACGAGCAGTACTTC.

This chain links TRBV5-6 with TRBJ2-3; 8 bases are a match to TRBD2. Trimming at V came to 1 base and at J to 3 bases, leaving 4 bases not matched to a gene. CDR1 and CDR2 from the germline V gene are SGHDT and YYEEEE. There are 15 residues in the CDR3. The CDR3 DNA reads as TGTGCCAGCAGCTTGTGGCGGGAGGAAACAGATACGCAGTATTTT. Encoded protein: CASSLWREETDTQYF.

This chain joins TRBV29-1 and TRBJ2-4; D is perhaps TRBD2 (5 bases). The germline gives CDR1 SQVTM, CDR2 ANQGSEA. Deletions cut 6 bases from V and 5 bases from J, with 17 bases between. The CDR3 runs to 14 residues. The CDR3 spells CSVPVSGIQNIQYF. In DNA form, the CDR3 reads TGCAGCGTCCCTGTCTCGGGGATCCAAAACATTCAGTACTTC.